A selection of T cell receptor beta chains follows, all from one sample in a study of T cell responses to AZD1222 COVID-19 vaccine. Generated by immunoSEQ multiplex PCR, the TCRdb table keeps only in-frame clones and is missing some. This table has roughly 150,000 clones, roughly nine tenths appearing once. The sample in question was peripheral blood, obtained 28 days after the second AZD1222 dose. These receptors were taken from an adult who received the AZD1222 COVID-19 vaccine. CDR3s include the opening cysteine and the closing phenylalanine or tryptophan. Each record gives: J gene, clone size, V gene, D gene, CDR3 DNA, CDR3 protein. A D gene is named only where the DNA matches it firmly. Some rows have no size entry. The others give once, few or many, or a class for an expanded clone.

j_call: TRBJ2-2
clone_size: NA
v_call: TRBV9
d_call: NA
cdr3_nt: TGTGCCAGCAGTAGTAGCGAAGGGGGGTCCACCGGGGAGCTGTTTTTT
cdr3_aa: CASSSSEGGSTGELFF

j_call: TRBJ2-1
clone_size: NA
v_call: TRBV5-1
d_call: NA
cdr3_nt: TGCGCCAGCCGGGACCTAGGATTTGGCTCCTACAATGAGCAGTTCTTC
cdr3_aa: CASRDLGFGSYNEQFF

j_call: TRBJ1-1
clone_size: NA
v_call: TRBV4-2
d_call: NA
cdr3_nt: TGTGCCAGCAGCCAAGATTGGGTGAACACTGAAGCTTTCTTT
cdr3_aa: CASSQDWVNTEAFF

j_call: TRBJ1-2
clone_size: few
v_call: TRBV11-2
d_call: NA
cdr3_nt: TGTGCCAGCAGCCCAATCTTTCAGGGGATCCACTATGGCTACACCTTC
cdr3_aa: CASSPIFQGIHYGYTF

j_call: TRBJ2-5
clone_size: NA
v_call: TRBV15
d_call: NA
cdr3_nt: TGTGCCACCAGGACCCCGGGGGCCCGGGAGACCCAGTACTTC
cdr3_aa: CATRTPGARETQYF

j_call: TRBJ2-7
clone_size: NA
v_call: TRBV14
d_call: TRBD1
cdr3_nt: TGTGCCAGCAGCGAACGCAGGGGGTCCCCCTACGAGCAGTACTTC
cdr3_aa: CASSERRGSPYEQYF

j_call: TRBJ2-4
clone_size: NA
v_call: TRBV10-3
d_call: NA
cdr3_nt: TGTGCCACAGGGGGGGCCTCAGGGTGGAACATTCAGTACTTC
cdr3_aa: CATGGASGWNIQYF

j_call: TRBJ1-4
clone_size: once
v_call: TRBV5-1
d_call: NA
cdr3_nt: TGCGCCAGCAGCCTCGGGACGGCCCCTAATGAAAAACTGTTTTTT
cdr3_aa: CASSLGTAPNEKLFF

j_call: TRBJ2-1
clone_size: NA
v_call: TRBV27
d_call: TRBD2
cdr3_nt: TGTGCCAGCCTTGGACTAGCGGGGGGTGAGCAGTTCTTC
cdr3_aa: CASLGLAGGEQFF

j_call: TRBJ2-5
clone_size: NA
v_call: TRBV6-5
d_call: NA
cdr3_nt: TGTGCCAGCAGTTACCGGGGGAAAGAGACCCAGTACTTC
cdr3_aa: CASSYRGKETQYF

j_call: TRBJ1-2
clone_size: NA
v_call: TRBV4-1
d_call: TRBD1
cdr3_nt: TGCGCCAGCAGCCAACCGGGACAGGGGGCTCGCTATGGCTACACCTTC
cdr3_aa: CASSQPGQGARYGYTF

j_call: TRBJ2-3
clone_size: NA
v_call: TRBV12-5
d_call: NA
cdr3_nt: TGTGCTAGTGGTTTGCCGCTAGGTACGCAGTATTTT
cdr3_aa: CASGLPLGTQYF

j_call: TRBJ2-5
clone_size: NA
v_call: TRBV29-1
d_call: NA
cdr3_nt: TGCAGCGTTGCTGGACAGAATCAAGAGACCCAGTACTTC
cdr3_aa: CSVAGQNQETQYF

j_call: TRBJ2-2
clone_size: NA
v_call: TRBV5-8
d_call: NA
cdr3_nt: TGTGCCAGCAGCCCTAGGTGGAGTCCGAACACCGGGGAGCTGTTTTTT
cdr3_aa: CASSPRWSPNTGELFF

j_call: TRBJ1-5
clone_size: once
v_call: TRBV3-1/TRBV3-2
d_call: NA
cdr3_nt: TGTGCCAGCAGCCAAGCAGGCCGGACCCCGGACGGGAGCAATCAGCCCCAGCATTTT
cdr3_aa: CASSQAGRTPDGSNQPQHF

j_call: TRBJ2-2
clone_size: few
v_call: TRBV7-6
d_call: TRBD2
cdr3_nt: TGTGCCAGCAGCCGACTAGCGGGGGGGCCGCAGACCGGGGAGCTGTTTTTT
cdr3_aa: CASSRLAGGPQTGELFF

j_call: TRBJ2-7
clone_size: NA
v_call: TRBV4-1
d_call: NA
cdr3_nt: TGCGCCAGCACCTGGGACATGGGGGGCTCCTACGAGCAGTACTTC
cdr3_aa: CASTWDMGGSYEQYF

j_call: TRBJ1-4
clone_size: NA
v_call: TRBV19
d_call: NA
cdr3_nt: TGTGCCAGTAGTATGGAAGGGGGAAAACTGTTTTTT
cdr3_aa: CASSMEGGKLFF

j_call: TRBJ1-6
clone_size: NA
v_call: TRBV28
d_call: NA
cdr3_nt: TGTGCCAGCAGTTTCACGTCAGGGACACGAAGCTCCTATAATTCACCCCTCCACTTT
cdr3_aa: CASSFTSGTRSSYNSPLHF

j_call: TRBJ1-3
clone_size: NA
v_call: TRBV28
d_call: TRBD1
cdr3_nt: TGTGCCAGCAGTTTACAGACAGGGCTGGGAAACACCATATATTTT
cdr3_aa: CASSLQTGLGNTIYF

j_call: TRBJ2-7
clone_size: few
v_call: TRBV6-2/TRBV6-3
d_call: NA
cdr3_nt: TGTGCCAGCAGCACTCACCTGCGCTCCTACGAGCAGTACTTC
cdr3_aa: CASSTHLRSYEQYF

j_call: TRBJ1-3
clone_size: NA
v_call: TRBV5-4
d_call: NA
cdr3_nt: TGTGCCAGCAGCTCAGACGGGAGGGGAAACACCATATATTTT
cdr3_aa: CASSSDGRGNTIYF

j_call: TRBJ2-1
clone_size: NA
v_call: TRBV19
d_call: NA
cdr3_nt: TGTGCCAGTAGTATCCCACAGGGTTACAATGAGCAGTTCTTC
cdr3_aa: CASSIPQGYNEQFF

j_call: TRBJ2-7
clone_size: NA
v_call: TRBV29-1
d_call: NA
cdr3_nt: TGCAGCCCTTGGGTGGGGCCCCCCTCCTACGAGCAGTACTTC
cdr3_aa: CSPWVGPPSYEQYF

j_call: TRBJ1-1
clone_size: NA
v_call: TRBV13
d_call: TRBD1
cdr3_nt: TGTGCCAGCAGCTTAGAAGGGGGCGTGTGGGCTTTCTTT
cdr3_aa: CASSLEGGVWAFF

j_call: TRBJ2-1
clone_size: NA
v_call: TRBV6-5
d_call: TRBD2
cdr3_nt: TGTGCCAGCAGCAGAGGCGGGGGGACCTACAATGAGCAGTTCTTC
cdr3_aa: CASSRGGGTYNEQFF

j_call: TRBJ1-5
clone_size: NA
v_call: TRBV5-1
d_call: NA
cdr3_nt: TGCGCCAGCAGCCTGGGGGCCGGCAGCAATCAGCCCCAGCATTTT
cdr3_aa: CASSLGAGSNQPQHF